This T cell receptor (beta chain) emerged from a study of CD8+CD57+ T cells in acquired aplastic anemia. Overall study: DNA per sorted CD4+ or CD8+ sample ranged roughly 0.18 to 30 ug, averaging approximately 3.3 ug.

Turning to this clonotype: As yet, its antigen is unknown. Since a much larger clone is just one base distant, this may be a read error.

It was genomic DNA that served as the template for profiling TCR beta VDJ and CDR3. TCRdb analysed the reads with MiXCR anew, one entry per CDR3 protein. Here the sample spans some 200,000 distinct CDR3 sequences, 61% being singletons. Germline loops: CDR1 SNHLY, CDR2 FYNNEI. The CDR3 is 11 residues long. Study-level findings and limits: Patients shared some 30 CD8+ CDR3 sequences with controls.

The TCR was taken from a human donor in good health. The material sequenced was sorted CD4+, CD8+, or CD8+CD57+ T cells (not recorded which) from PBMCs. The chain recombines TRBV2 with TRBJ2-7; unclear D gene. CDR3: CASVTSHEQHF. In DNA form, the CDR3 reads TGTGCCAGCGTAACGAGCCACGAGCAGCACTTC.